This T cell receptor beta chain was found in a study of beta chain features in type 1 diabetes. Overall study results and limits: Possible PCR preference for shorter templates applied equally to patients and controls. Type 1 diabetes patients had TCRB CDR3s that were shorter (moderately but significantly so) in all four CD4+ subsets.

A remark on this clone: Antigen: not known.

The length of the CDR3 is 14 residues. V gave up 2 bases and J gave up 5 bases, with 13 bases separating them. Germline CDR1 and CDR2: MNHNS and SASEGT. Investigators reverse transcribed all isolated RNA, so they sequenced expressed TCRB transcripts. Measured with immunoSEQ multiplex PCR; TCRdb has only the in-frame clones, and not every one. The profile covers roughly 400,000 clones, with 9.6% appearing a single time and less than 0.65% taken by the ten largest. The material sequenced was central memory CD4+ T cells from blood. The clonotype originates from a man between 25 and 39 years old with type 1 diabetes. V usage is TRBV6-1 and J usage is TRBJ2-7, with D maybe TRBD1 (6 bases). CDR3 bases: TGTGCCAGCAGTGAACGCACAGGGATCGACGAGCAGTACTTC. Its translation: CASSERTGIDEQYF.